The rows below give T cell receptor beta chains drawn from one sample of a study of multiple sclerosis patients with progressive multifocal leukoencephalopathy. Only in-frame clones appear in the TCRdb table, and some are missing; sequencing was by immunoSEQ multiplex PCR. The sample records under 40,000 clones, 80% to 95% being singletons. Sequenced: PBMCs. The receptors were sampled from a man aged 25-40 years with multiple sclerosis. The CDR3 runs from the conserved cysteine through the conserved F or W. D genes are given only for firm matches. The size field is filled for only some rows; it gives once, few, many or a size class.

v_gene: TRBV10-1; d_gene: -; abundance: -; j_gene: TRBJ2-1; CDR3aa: CASSDQGVGYNEQFF; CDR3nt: TGCGCCAGCAGTGATCAAGGGGTGGGCTACAATGAGCAGTTCTTC
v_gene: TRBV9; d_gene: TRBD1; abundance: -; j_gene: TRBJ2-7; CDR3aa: CASSAGTGGYEQYF; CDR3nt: TGTGCCAGCAGCGCCGGGACAGGGGGTTACGAGCAGTACTTC
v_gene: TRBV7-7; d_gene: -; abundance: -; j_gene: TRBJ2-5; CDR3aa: CASSLVGGRGETQYF; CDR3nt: TGTGCTAGCAGCTTAGTCGGGGGTAGGGGAGAGACCCAGTACTTC
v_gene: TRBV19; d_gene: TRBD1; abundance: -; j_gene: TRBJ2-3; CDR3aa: CASRPQGAGTDTQYF; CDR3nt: TGTGCCAGTAGGCCCCAGGGGGCTGGCACAGATACGCAGTATTTT
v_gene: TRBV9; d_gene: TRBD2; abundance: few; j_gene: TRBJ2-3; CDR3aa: CASSVAEAGIDTQYF; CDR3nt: TGTGCCAGCAGCGTAGCGGAAGCGGGGATAGATACGCAGTATTTT
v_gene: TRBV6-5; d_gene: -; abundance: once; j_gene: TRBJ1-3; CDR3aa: CASSYSGSSGNTIYF; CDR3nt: TGTGCCAGCAGTTACTCGGGGAGCTCTGGAAACACCATATATTTT
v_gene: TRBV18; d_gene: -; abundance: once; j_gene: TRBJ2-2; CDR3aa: CASSPKDATGELFF; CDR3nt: TGTGCCAGCTCACCAAAGGACGCAACCGGGGAGCTGTTTTTT
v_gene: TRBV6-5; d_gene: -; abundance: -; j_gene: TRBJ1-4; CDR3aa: CASSYNLAQEKLFF; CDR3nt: TGTGCCAGCAGTTACAACCTCGCCCAAGAAAAACTGTTTTTT
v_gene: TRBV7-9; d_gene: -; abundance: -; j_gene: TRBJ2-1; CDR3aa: CASSLVRSYNEQFF; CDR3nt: TGTGCCAGCAGCTTAGTGCGGTCCTACAATGAGCAGTTCTTC
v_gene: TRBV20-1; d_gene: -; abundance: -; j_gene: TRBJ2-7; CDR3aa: CSAFNYEQYF; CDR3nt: TGCAGTGCTTTTAATTACGAGCAGTACTTC